This T cell receptor beta chain was retrieved from a study of T cells in Graves' hyperthyroidism and ophthalmopathy. General study findings and limits: Blood also held most thyroid clonotypes expanded beyond 0.001.

Hyperthyroidism had been newly diagnosed in patients aged 18 to 65, and its duration was under 2 months. Extraction of PBMCs used roughly 9.6 ml of fresh peripheral blood. The TCR beta CDR3 regions underwent amplification using RNA transcripts as the source. The HTBI primer set served for first-round RT-PCR of the TCR CDR3. Via MiXCR, TCRdb re-called the multiplex PCR reads, giving one row per CDR3 protein. The sample carries over 700,000 distinct CDR3 sequences, approximately 40% recorded once. Notes on this clonotype: No antigen is known for it.

The receptor comes from a man between 18 and 35 years old with Graves' hyperthyroidism. Sequences were obtained from blood.

The CDR3 coding sequence is TGTGCCAGCAACCCTGGGACAGGCGCAGAGACCCAGTACTTC. Translation: CASNPGTGAETQYF. The V gene is TRBV7-9, the J gene TRBJ2-5, with 8 bases identical to TRBD1. CDR1 SEHNR and CDR2 FQNEAQ come from the germline V gene (reference sequence). The CDR3 has 14 residues. Germline trimming cut 7 bases from V and 4 bases from J; bases unmatched to any gene: 8.